This T cell receptor beta chain is from a study of vaccination and CD4 T cells after COVID-19. As for the study in general: Convalescent patients were SARS-CoV-2 positive by nasal swab PCR; several mild, one severe.

Worth noting for this clonotype: The antigen is undetermined.

Treatment noted: approximately nine-day PBMC culture with coronavirus spike peptide pools or control peptides (ViraFEST assay). Once peptide pools had expanded antigen-specific T cells, ViraFEST sequenced TCRs. CDR3 length: 16 amino acids. After removal of 4 bases from V and 4 bases from J, the junction contained 6 bases not matched to a gene. Germline V gene sequence: CDR1 MNHEY, CDR2 SVGAGI. Sequencing of DNA taken from cultured CD4+ T cells relied on the Oncomine TCR Beta short-read assay. The template was genomic DNA from cultured CD4+ T cells. TCRdb used MiXCR to reprocess the PCR reads, holding one entry per CDR3 protein. Altogether under 20,000 distinct CDR3 sequences are present, roughly half being singletons, with the ten largest covering approximately 9.9%. Study findings and constraints: Clonotypes reactive to SARS-CoV-2 had a median that went up from roughly 21 to 40, but not significantly.

The J gene is TRBJ2-3, the V gene TRBV6-5; 12 positions agree with TRBD2. This sequence originates from a human donor who had recovered from COVID-19. What was sequenced was CD4+ T cells from blood, cultured in vitro. The CDR3 DNA reads TGTGCCAGCAGTTCTTTGACTAGCGGGGGCCCAGATACGCAGTATTTT. It yields the protein CASSSLTSGGPDTQYF.